This TCR beta chain derives from a study of shared clonotypes between healthy human individuals. Trimming shortened V by 0 bases and J by 4 bases, and 13 bases separated the two germline ends. Germline V gene data show CDR1 as MNHEY and CDR2 as SVGAGI. CDR3 length equals 15 residues. This clone was picked up one time. The sample has other DNA sequences that encode this CDR3 too. Here immunoSEQ multiplex PCR was the method, and the copy in TCRdb shows in-frame clones only, minus some. The sample lists over a million clones, 70% to 80% occurring once. This clonotype was obtained from a man younger than 35 in good health. Some clones in this sample may be carry-over from other donors' samples. Sequencing input: memory CD4+ T cells from PBMCs. Subset described: CD45RA-negative fraction. V usage is TRBV6-5 and J usage is TRBJ2-7, with D perhaps TRBD2 (6 bases). The CDR3 DNA reads as TGTGCCAGCAGTTACTCGGTACGCGGGACGTACGAGCAGTACTTC. This sequence encodes CASSYSVRGTYEQYF.